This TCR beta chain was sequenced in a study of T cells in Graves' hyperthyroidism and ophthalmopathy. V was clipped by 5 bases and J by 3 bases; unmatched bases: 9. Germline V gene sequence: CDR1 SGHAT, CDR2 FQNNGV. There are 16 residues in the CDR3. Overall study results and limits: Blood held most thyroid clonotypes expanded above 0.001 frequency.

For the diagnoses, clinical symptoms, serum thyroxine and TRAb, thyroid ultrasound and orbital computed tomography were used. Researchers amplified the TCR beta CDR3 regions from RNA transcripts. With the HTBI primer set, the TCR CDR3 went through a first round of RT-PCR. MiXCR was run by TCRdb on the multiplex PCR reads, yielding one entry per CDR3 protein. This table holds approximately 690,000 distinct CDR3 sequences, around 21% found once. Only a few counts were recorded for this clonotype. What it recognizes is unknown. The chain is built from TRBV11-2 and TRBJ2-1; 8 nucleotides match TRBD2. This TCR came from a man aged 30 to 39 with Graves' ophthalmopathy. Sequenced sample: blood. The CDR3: CASSRSSGSNYNEQFF. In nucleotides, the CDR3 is TGTGCCAGCAGCCGATCAAGCGGGAGTAACTACAATGAGCAGTTCTTC.